This section outlines one T cell receptor (beta chain) sequence together with its context. Per the study methods: Nucleated cell number was recorded as an estimate derived from reference gene primer amplification. TCRdb's table, derived via immunoSEQ multiplex PCR, lists solely in-frame clones and lacks some. V, J and clone size are those of that table, while D and trimming were read from the DNA. The data hold around 320,000 clones, with 65% to 90% observed a single time. The ends were cut back, 3 bases at V and 4 bases at J, with 6 bases in the middle. Germline lookup yields CDR1 SGHVS and CDR2 FQNEAQ. The CDR3 runs to 12 residues. This sample was taken from a study of blood T cell repertoires in COVID-19. Study-level background: COVID-19 samples, acute and convalescent, were from the United States, Italy and Spain. In each case, the material was cDNA or gDNA derived from T cells, B-cell-depleted T cells, or PBMCs.

The chain has TRBV7-8 and TRBJ1-1, with D possibly matching TRBD1 (5 bases). The TCR comes from a human donor in a cohort sampled during active COVID-19. Sequenced material: peripheral blood. CDR3 sequence (DNA): TGTGCCAGCAGCTTGACAGTCACTGAAGCTTTCTTT. Its protein product is CASSLTVTEAFF.